The T cell receptor beta chain described here comes from a study of blood T cell repertoires in COVID-19. Study context: T cells, B-cell-depleted T cells, or PBMCs provided the cDNA or gDNA that served as material.

The CDR3 spans 15 residues. The germline V and J ends were trimmed by 3 bases and 4 bases, with 16 bases remaining between them. CDR1 is LNHNV and CDR2 is YYDKDF in the germline V gene (reference sequence). The method was immunoSEQ multiplex PCR; TCRdb's version includes in-frame clones alone and lacks a portion of them. In the table there are around 190,000 clones, more than 75% of which are singletons. The TCR comes from a woman aged 45 to 65 with active or convalescent COVID-19. This chain uses TRBV15 with TRBJ2-7; maybe TRBD2 (6 bases). Sequencing was carried out using peripheral blood. CDR3 protein: CATSRGLGEAYEQYF. The DNA of the CDR3 is TGTGCCACCAGCAGGGGGCTAGGGGAGGCATACGAGCAGTACTTC.